The 3 T cell receptor beta chains given below trace back to one sample, sequenced in a study of human T cells and chemical hapten exposure. Time point described: pre-sensitization, week 0. This sample's treatment: therapeutic diphenylcyclopropenone sensitization with weekly scalp DPC. MiXCR, applied by TCRdb to the RACE reads, yields one record per CDR3 protein. Among some 330,000 distinct CDR3 sequences listed, 5.5% were seen once. Sample: whole blood, taken in connection with sensitization to the hapten diphenylcyclopropenone (DPC). Receptors were obtained from a woman aged 18-29 years with alopecia areata. Some clones in this sample may be carry-over from other donors' samples.

Ten or more counts support this clonotype. The J gene is TRBJ2-7, the V gene TRBV27; D is unresolved. From germline, CDR1 is MNHEY and CDR2 SMNVEV (reference sequence). V was pared by 1 base and J by 5 bases, with 12 bases between. This CDR3 contains 14 residues. CDR3: CASSLFSEVNEQYF. The CDR3 nucleotides read TGTGCCAGCAGTTTATTTTCGGAAGTGAACGAGCAGTACTTC.

There are many counts of this clonotype. The V gene is TRBV27, the J gene TRBJ1-6; no reliable D call. The CDR3 sequence is 13 residues long. V was cut by 9 bases and J by 8 bases, with 14 bases left in between. Germline lookup yields CDR1 MNHEY and CDR2 SMNVEV (reference sequence). CDR3 DNA sequence: TGTGCCAGACGGAGAGTTGTGGATTCACCCCTCCACTTT. It yields the protein CARRRVVDSPLHF.

This clonotype has a count of ten or more. The chain couples TRBV7-2 to TRBJ2-7; D ambiguous. Germline CDR1 SGHTA, CDR2 FQGNSA. The CDR3 is 15 residues long. Trimming pared 5 bases from V and 2 bases from J, leaving 16 bases between. In nucleotides, the CDR3 is TGTGCCAGCAGCCCCCAAGCTATGGCAGCCTACGAGCAGTACTTC. Its protein product is CASSPQAMAAYEQYF.